The following is a T cell receptor (beta chain) sequence with its context. Its antigen is undetermined. Profiled with immunoSEQ multiplex PCR; TCRdb holds only in-frame clones, not every one. Of 65,000 to 95,000 clones listed, 89% are singletons. This specimen comes from a study of OX40 agonist ivuxolimab in advanced cancers. Study-level background: Every 2 weeks, patients received ivuxolimab intravenously, dosed at 0.01 to 10 mg/kg. Head and neck, renal cell, melanoma or hepatocellular carcinoma were the cancers that dose-escalation patients had. General study findings and limits: CD8+ T cells (on average) carried more expanded clones than CD4+ T cells.

Autoimmune disease history or systemic immunosuppression led to patients being barred. CDR3 size: 17 residues. The V gene lost 0 bases and the J gene lost 8 bases, with 22 bases spanning the gap. The germline gives CDR1 LGHNA, CDR2 YNFKEQ. This sequence was found in an adult with an advanced solid tumor such as melanoma, head and neck, liver or kidney cancer. The genes are TRBV4-2 and TRBJ1-2; D is perhaps TRBD1 (5 bases). The starting material was CD4+ or CD8+ T cells sorted from blood, obtained in a trial of the OX40 agonist ivuxolimab. The CDR3 spells CASSQDSPQERVEGYTF. The DNA of the CDR3 is TGTGCCAGCAGCCAAGATAGTCCACAGGAAAGAGTTGAGGGCTACACCTTC.